A selection of T cell receptor beta chains follows, all from one sample in a study of blood T cell repertoires in COVID-19. Sequenced by immunoSEQ multiplex PCR; TCRdb stores in-frame clones only, minus some. Seen here are over 350,000 clones, roughly nine tenths observed once, and the top ten hold more than 0.85%. Sequencing input: PBMCs or T cells enriched from blood (not recorded which). The receptors originated from a woman aged 40 to 50 who had been exposed to COVID-19. CDR3s include the opening cysteine and the closing phenylalanine or tryptophan. The order of the fields is D gene, CDR3 length, clone size, J gene, V gene, CDR3 protein, CDR3 DNA. D genes are given only for firm matches. The listing skips clone size in some rows; elsewhere it reads once, few, many or a size class.

d_gene: NA
len: 14
abundance: NA
j_gene: TRBJ1-1
v_gene: TRBV5-1
CDR3aa: CASSLSGLNTEAFF
CDR3nt: TGCGCCAGCAGCTTGTCGGGATTGAACACTGAAGCTTTCTTT

d_gene: TRBD1
len: 16
abundance: NA
j_gene: TRBJ1-1
v_gene: TRBV29-1
CDR3aa: CSTGQGLFNKNTEAFF
CDR3nt: TGCAGCACCGGACAGGGCCTATTCAATAAGAACACTGAAGCTTTCTTT

d_gene: NA
len: 14
abundance: NA
j_gene: TRBJ1-4
v_gene: TRBV5-1
CDR3aa: CASRRVAANEKLFF
CDR3nt: TGCGCCAGCAGGAGGGTAGCGGCTAATGAAAAACTGTTTTTT

d_gene: TRBD1
len: 14
abundance: once
j_gene: TRBJ1-3
v_gene: TRBV19
CDR3aa: CASRPTGNGNTIYF
CDR3nt: TGTGCCAGTAGACCGACAGGGAACGGAAACACCATATATTTT

d_gene: TRBD1
len: 14
abundance: NA
j_gene: TRBJ2-5
v_gene: TRBV13
CDR3aa: CASSPRDRGETQYF
CDR3nt: TGTGCCAGCAGCCCCCGGGACAGGGGAGAGACCCAGTACTTC

d_gene: TRBD1
len: 14
abundance: NA
j_gene: TRBJ1-1
v_gene: TRBV25-1
CDR3aa: CASRGTGGITEAFF
CDR3nt: TGTGCCAGCAGAGGGACAGGGGGCATCACTGAAGCTTTCTTT

d_gene: NA
len: 14
abundance: NA
j_gene: TRBJ1-2
v_gene: TRBV29-1
CDR3aa: CSVDVQGIGYGYTF
CDR3nt: TGCAGCGTTGACGTTCAGGGGATCGGATATGGCTACACCTTC

d_gene: NA
len: 15
abundance: once
j_gene: TRBJ1-5
v_gene: TRBV19
CDR3aa: CASSIGAGGNQPQHF
CDR3nt: TGTGCCAGTAGTATCGGCGCGGGAGGGAATCAGCCCCAGCATTTT

d_gene: NA
len: 13
abundance: NA
j_gene: TRBJ2-7
v_gene: TRBV18
CDR3aa: CASSPNRDYEQYF
CDR3nt: TGTGCCAGCTCACCGAACAGGGACTACGAGCAGTACTTC

d_gene: NA
len: 16
abundance: NA
j_gene: TRBJ1-1
v_gene: TRBV5-1
CDR3aa: CASSLERAGLNTEAFF
CDR3nt: TGCGCCAGCAGCTTAGAGCGCGCAGGGTTGAACACTGAAGCTTTCTTT

d_gene: TRBD1
len: 14
abundance: NA
j_gene: TRBJ1-6
v_gene: TRBV7-8
CDR3aa: CASKRGDRGSPLHF
CDR3nt: TGTGCCAGCAAAAGGGGAGACAGGGGATCACCCCTCCACTTT

d_gene: NA
len: 13
abundance: NA
j_gene: TRBJ1-2
v_gene: TRBV6-5
CDR3aa: CASQAGSNYGYTF
CDR3nt: TGTGCCAGCCAGGCAGGAAGCAACTATGGCTACACCTTC

d_gene: NA
len: 16
abundance: NA
j_gene: TRBJ2-3
v_gene: TRBV6-5
CDR3aa: CASSYSGAASTDTQYF
CDR3nt: TGTGCCAGCAGTTACTCGGGGGCCGCTAGCACAGATACGCAGTATTTT